One T cell receptor beta chain is described in this entry. What it recognizes is unknown. Amplification used 60 Vbeta primers and 13 Jbeta primers. The protocol was immunoSEQ multiplex PCR, while the TCRdb copy is restricted to in-frame clones and leaves out a portion. Here the sample spans around 190,000 clones, roughly 75% being singletons. These data belong to a study of cytomegalovirus exposure and HLA in healthy donors. Whole-study findings and limits: What a later analysis showed was that several of the most significant clusters appeared linked to common viral pathogens. Productive status was seen about 90% or about 30% of the time for most TCR beta V segments in an earlier analysis. Among donors in an Asian-associated ancestry cluster, a later analysis reportedly found fewer N-insertions than the roughly 700-donor mean.

Germline V gene lookup returns CDR1 SGDLS and CDR2 YYNGEE. V lost 9 bases, J lost 3 bases, and 15 bases lay in between. CDR3 length: 14 amino acids. This chain joins TRBV9 and TRBJ2-2, with a weak D call TRBD2 (6 bases). This clonotype was sampled from a middle-aged man in good health and CMV-seronegative. Material for sequencing was PBMCs. The CDR3 is CATYRDSYTGELFF. CDR3 bases: TGTGCCACATACCGGGACTCCTACACCGGGGAGCTGTTTTTT.